This TCR beta chain originates from a study of Ad26.COV2.S vaccination and SARS-CoV-2 variants. Study-level information: Ad26.COV2.S, an intramuscular injection, was given once or twice 56 days apart.

The table came from immunoSEQ multiplex PCR; TCRdb's copy has only in-frame clones and leaves some out. The data show over 200,000 clones, around 87% seen once. Treatment indicated: about 20 received Ad26.COV2.S at low or high dose, single or two shots; several received placebo; per-sample allocation not given. Repertoires come from day 63 after the first vaccine or placebo injection. Vaccination used an Ad26 vector expressing Wuhan-strain SARS-CoV-2 spike. CDR1 and CDR2 from the germline V gene are SEHNR and FQNEAQ (reference sequence). V gave up 5 bases and J gave up 1 base, with 12 bases separating them. The CDR3 consists of 14 residues.

The V call is TRBV7-9, the J call TRBJ2-7; D might be TRBD2 (5 bases). The clonotype comes from a person between 18 and 65 years old who received the Ad26.COV2.S COVID-19 vaccine or a placebo. The material was peripheral blood, obtained in a trial of Ad26.COV2.S vaccine versus placebo. The CDR3 region has the DNA TGTGCCAGCAGCCCCCCGAGCGGTTCCTACGAGCAGTACTTC. Its translation is CASSPPSGSYEQYF.